The T cell receptor beta chain described here comes from a study of shared clonotypes between healthy human individuals. About this clone: The identical CDR3 is also encoded by other nucleotide sequences in the sample.

This CDR3 region has 13 residues. After removal of 8 bases from V and 7 bases from J, the junction contained 3 bases not matched to a gene. From germline, CDR1 is MNHNS and CDR2 SASEGT. Assay: immunoSEQ multiplex PCR; the TCRdb copy retains only in-frame clones and omits some. The data hold about 1 million clones, with roughly 75% observed a single time. The sample was memory CD4+ T cells sorted from blood. Subset here: CD45RA-negative fraction. V is TRBV6-1 and J is TRBJ1-6, with TRBD1 matching 9 bases. The receptor comes from a man between 18 and 29 years old in good health. The CDR3 nucleotides are TGTGCCAGCCGCGGACAGGGGAATTCACCCCTCCACTTT. This sequence encodes CASRGQGNSPLHF.